A selection of T cell receptor beta chains follows, all from one sample in a study of shared clonotypes between healthy human individuals. Profiling relied on immunoSEQ multiplex PCR, and the TCRdb table lists in-frame clones only, not all of them. Altogether about 2.1 million clones are present, 93% being singletons, with the ten largest covering more than 1.5%. Sequencing was performed on naive CD8+ T cells from PBMCs. All receptors derive from a young man in good health. Some clones in this sample may be carry-over from other donors' samples. Each CDR3 is given with its conserved first and last residue. The D gene is left open where the match is weak. Clone size is given for some rows only: seen once, a few or many times, or a class if the clone is expanded.

>NA|TRBJ2-7|TRBV7-8|NA
CASSPGQGRAREQYF
TGTGCCAGCAGCCCCGGGCAGGGCAGGGCGAGGGAGCAGTACTTC
>NA|TRBJ2-1|TRBV27|TRBD2
CASRASGGEDEQFF
TGTGCCAGCAGGGCGTCGGGGGGTGAGGATGAGCAGTTCTTC
>NA|TRBJ2-7|TRBV28|NA
CASSSTDYLSYEQYF
TGTGCCAGCAGCTCTACGGACTATCTCTCCTACGAGCAGTACTTC
>NA|TRBJ2-7|TRBV7-6|NA
CASSYSPRLYEQYF
TGTGCCAGCAGCTATTCTCCCCGGCTCTACGAGCAGTACTTC
>NA|TRBJ2-7|TRBV7-8|NA
CASSLGLVLTYEQYF
TGTGCCAGCAGCTTAGGGCTAGTCCTTACCTACGAGCAGTACTTC
>NA|TRBJ2-2|TRBV13|NA
CASRRGGTGELFF
TGTGCCAGCAGGAGGGGGGGCACCGGGGAGCTGTTTTTT
>once|TRBJ2-3|TRBV7-9|TRBD2
CASSLLSTSGYTDTQYF
TGTGCCAGCAGCTTACTCTCGACTAGCGGTTACACAGATACGCAGTATTTT
>NA|TRBJ2-5|TRBV4-3|NA
CASSQDTGYQETQYF
TGCGCCAGCAGCCAAGATACGGGTTACCAAGAGACCCAGTACTTC
>few|TRBJ1-5|TRBV9|NA
CASSVAGHNQPQHF
TGTGCCAGCAGCGTAGCAGGGCACAATCAGCCCCAGCATTTT
>NA|TRBJ2-3|TRBV5-6|NA
CASSFDSDTQYF
TGTGCCAGCAGCTTCGACTCAGATACGCAGTATTTT
>NA|TRBJ1-1|TRBV4-3|NA
CASSQEGRGYTEAFF
TGCGCCAGCAGCCAAGAAGGCAGGGGATACACTGAAGCTTTCTTT
>NA|TRBJ2-1|TRBV4-3|NA
CASSPGSVDEQFF
TGCGCCAGCAGCCCTGGGAGCGTGGATGAGCAGTTCTTC
>NA|TRBJ2-1|TRBV5-1|NA
CASSWGSSASSYNEQFF
TGCGCCAGCAGCTGGGGATCTAGCGCCAGCTCCTACAATGAGCAGTTCTTC
>NA|TRBJ2-1|TRBV5-6|NA
CASSLGMQGGEQFF
TGTGCCAGCAGCTTGGGGATGCAGGGGGGTGAGCAGTTCTTC
>NA|TRBJ1-3|TRBV10-3|NA
CAISESTSASGNTIYF
TGTGCCATCAGTGAGTCGACTTCGGCCTCTGGAAACACCATATATTTT
>NA|TRBJ2-7|TRBV5-1|TRBD1
CASSSVRDSSYEQYF
TGCGCCAGCAGCTCCGTCCGGGACAGCTCCTACGAGCAGTACTTC
>NA|TRBJ2-1|TRBV4-3|NA
CASSHLEGVGQFF
TGCGCCAGCAGCCATTTAGAGGGGGTAGGGCAGTTCTTC
>NA|TRBJ1-1|TRBV9|NA
CASSVGSGTEAFF
TGTGCCAGCAGCGTAGGCTCCGGCACTGAAGCTTTCTTT
>NA|TRBJ2-1|TRBV19|NA
CASSLVASYNEQFF
TGTGCCAGTAGTCTAGTAGCGTCCTACAATGAGCAGTTCTTC
>NA|TRBJ1-1|TRBV28|NA
CASSFLGEGTYQAFF
TGTGCCAGCAGTTTCTTGGGCGAGGGAACATACCAAGCTTTCTTT
>NA|TRBJ2-7|TRBV11-2|NA
CASSPRLGAEKGDEQYF
TGTGCCAGCAGCCCGAGACTAGGGGCGGAGAAAGGCGACGAGCAGTACTTC
>NA|TRBJ2-3|TRBV4-1|NA
CASSQVRGGAMDTQYF
TGCGCCAGCAGCCAAGTCAGAGGAGGGGCCATGGATACGCAGTATTTT
>NA|TRBJ2-3|TRBV9|NA
CASSVNDDTQYF
TGTGCCAGCAGCGTCAACGACGATACGCAGTATTTT